This T cell receptor beta chain emerged from a study of blood T cell repertoires in COVID-19. Looking at the study overall: T cells, B-cell-depleted T cells, or PBMCs provided the cDNA or gDNA that served as material.

J was trimmed by 11 bases and V by 4 bases; bases with no gene match: 10. This CDR3 spans 13 amino acids. Germline loops: CDR1 SNHLY, CDR2 FYNNEI. Original methodology: Estimation of nucleated cell counts relied on the amplification of reference gene primers. Generated by immunoSEQ multiplex PCR, the TCRdb table keeps only in-frame clones and is missing some. V, J and clone size were drawn from that table, and D and trimming were deduced from the DNA. The sample includes roughly 31,000 clones, approximately 90% of them seen just once. The receptor's source is a man older than 75 with acute or convalescent COVID-19. Sequenced sample: peripheral blood. The rearrangement uses TRBV2 and TRBJ1-1, with 7 bases aligning to TRBD1. The CDR3 protein is CASSVRQGLRAFF. The CDR3 coding sequence is TGTGCCAGCAGTGTGAGACAGGGCCTGAGGGCTTTCTTT.